Listed here is a single T cell receptor (beta chain). Time point denoted: pretreatment peripheral blood. Repertoires were generated with immunoSEQ multiplex PCR, while TCRdb's copy carries only in-frame clones and drops some. The sample consists of approximately 50,000 clones, around 80% of them appearing once. J was trimmed by 2 bases and V by 5 bases; bases with no gene match: 7. Germline V gives CDR1 SGHTA, CDR2 FQGTGA. The CDR3 is 15 amino acids. This sample is part of a study of PD-L1 blockade in urothelial cancer. The V gene is TRBV7-3, the J gene TRBJ2-7, with 9 bases aligning to TRBD2. This TCR came from a man between 65 and 85 years old with urothelial cancer. This specimen consisted of PBMCs, obtained around atezolizumab (anti-PD-L1) treatment. The CDR3: CASSPRLAATYEQYF. The CDR3 nucleotides are TGTGCCAGCAGCCCCCGACTAGCGGCAACCTACGAGCAGTACTTC.